The T cell receptor (beta chain) under discussion was sequenced for a study of blood T cells in healthy people across ages. Germline assignment: CDR1 DFQATT and CDR2 SNEGSKA (reference sequence). The CDR3 has 15 residues. Trimming removed 6 bases from V and 2 bases from J; junction bases left unmatched: 9. With a J-beta primer mix and a sample-barcoded 5' primer, a second PCR ran roughly 6 to 11 cycles. Per-sample output comprised a minimum of 2.5 million paired-end reads containing CDR3. A single record per CDR3 protein comes from TCRdb applying MiXCR to the 5' RACE reads. The table includes 700,000 to 950,000 distinct CDR3 sequences, 58% detected once.

The rearrangement joins TRBV20-1 to TRBJ2-3; 9 bases align to TRBD2. The material sequenced was blood. This clonotype was sampled from a man aged 25 to 40 in good health. The CDR3: CSAFLSSGTTDTQYF. The CDR3 DNA sequence: TGCAGTGCCTTCCTCTCTAGCGGGACCACAGATACGCAGTATTTT.